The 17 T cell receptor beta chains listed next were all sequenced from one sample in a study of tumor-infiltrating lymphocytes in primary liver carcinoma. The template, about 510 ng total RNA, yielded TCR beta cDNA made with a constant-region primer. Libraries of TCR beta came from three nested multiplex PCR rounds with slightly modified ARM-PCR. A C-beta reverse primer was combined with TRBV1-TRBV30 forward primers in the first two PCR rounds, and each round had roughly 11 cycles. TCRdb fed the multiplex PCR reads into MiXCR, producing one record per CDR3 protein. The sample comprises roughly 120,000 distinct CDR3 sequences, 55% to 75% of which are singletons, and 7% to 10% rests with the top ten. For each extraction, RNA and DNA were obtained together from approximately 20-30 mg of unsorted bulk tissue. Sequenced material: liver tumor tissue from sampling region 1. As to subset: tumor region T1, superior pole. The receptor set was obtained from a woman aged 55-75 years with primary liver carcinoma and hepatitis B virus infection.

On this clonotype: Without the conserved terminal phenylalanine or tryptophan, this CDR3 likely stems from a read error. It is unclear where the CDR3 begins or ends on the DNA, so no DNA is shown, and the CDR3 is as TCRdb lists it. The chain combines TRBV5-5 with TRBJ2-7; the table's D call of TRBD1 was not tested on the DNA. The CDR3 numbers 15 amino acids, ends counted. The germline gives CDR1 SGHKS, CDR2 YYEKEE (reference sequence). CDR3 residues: CASSLRGTGPYEQNL.

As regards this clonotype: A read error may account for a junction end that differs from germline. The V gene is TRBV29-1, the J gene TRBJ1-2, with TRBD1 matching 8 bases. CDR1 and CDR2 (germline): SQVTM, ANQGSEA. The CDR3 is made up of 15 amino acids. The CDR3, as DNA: TGCAGCGTCGCCGTCTCAGGGACAGGATTTTATGGCTACATATTC. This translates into CSVAVSGTGFYGYIF.

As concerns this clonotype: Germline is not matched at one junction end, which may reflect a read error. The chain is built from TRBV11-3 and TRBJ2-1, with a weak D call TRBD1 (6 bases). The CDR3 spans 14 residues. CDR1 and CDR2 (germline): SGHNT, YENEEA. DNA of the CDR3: TGCGCCAGCATTGAACAGGGAAGGTTGGGTGAGCAGTTCTTC. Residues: CASIEQGRLGEQFF.

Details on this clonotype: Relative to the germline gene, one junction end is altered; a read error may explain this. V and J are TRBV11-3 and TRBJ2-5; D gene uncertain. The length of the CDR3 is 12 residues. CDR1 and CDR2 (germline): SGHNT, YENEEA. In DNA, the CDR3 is TGTACCAGCAGCTTAGAAACTGGGACCCAGTACTTC. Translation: CTSSLETGTQYF.

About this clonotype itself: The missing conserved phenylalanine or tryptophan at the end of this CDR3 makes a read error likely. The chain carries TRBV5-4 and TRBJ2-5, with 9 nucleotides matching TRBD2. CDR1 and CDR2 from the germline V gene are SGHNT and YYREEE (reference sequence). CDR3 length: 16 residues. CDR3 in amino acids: CASSPRVAGVQETQYL. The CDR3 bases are TGTGCCAGCAGCCCCAGGGTAGCGGGAGTTCAAGAGACACAGTACCTC.

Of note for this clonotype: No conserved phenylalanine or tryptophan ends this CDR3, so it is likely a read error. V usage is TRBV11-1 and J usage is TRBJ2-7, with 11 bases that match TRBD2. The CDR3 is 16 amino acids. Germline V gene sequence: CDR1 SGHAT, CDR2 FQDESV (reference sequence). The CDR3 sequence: CASSSVLTSGTYGQYL. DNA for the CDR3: TGTGCCAGCAGCTCCGTCTTGACTAGCGGGACCTACGGGCAGTACTTA.

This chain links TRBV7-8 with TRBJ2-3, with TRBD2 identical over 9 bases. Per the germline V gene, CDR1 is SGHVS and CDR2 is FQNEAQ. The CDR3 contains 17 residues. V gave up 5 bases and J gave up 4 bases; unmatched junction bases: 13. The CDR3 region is CASSRGSIAGASDTQYF. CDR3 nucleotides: TGTGCCAGCAGCCGGGGGTCGATAGCGGGAGCATCAGATACGCAGTATTTT.

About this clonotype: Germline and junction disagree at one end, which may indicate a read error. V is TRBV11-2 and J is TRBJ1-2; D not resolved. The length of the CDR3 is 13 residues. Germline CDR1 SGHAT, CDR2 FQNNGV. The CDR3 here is CVSCQDRSLGYTF. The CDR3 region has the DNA TGTGTCAGCTGCCAGGATAGGTCCCTTGGCTACACCTTC.

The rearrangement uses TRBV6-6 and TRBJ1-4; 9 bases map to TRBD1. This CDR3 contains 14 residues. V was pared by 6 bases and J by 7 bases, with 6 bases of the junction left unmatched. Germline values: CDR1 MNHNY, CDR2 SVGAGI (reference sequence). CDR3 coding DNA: TGTGCCAGCAGGTACAGGGGGCAAGCTGAAAAACTGTTTTTT. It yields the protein CASRYRGQAEKLFF.

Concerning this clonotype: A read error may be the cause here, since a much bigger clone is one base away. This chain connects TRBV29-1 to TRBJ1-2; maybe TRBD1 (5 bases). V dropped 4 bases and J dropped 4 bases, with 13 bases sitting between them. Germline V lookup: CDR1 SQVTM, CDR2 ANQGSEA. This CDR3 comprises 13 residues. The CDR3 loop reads CSVALDNLYGYTF. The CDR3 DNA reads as TGCAGCGTTGCCTTGGACAATCTCTATGGCTACACCTTC.

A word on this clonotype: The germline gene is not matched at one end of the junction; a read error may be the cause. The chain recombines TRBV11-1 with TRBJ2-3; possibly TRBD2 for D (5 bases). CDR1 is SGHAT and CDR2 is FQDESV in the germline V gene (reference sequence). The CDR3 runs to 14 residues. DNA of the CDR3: TGCGCCAGCAGCTTAGACTGGGAGTCAGATACACAGTATTTT. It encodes CASSLDWESDTQYF.

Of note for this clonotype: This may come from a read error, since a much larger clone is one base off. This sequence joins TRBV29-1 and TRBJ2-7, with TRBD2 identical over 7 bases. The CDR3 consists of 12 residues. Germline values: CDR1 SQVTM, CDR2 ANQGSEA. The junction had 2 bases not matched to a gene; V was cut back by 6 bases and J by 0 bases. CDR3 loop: CSVRTSSYEQYF. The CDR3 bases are TGCAGCGTGAGGACTAGCTCCTACGAGCAGTACTTC.

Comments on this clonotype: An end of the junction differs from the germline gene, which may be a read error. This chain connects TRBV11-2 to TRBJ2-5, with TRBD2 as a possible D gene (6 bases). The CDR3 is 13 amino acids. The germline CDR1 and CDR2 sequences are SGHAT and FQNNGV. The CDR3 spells CPSSPTGATTQYF. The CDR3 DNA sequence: TGTCCCAGCAGCCCCACGGGAGCCACCACCCAGTATTTC. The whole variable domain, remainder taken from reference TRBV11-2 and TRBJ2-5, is EAGVAQSPRYKIIEKRQSVAFWCNPISGHATLYWYQQILGQGPKLLIQFQNNGVVDDSQLPKDRFSAERLKGVDSTLKIQPAKLEDSAVYLCPSSPTGATTQYFGPGTRLLVL.

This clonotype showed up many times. The CDR3 protein is CASSLGLAGPYEQYF. In DNA form, the CDR3 reads TGTGCCAGCAGCCTGGGACTAGCGGGTCCCTACGAGCAGTACTTC. The V call is TRBV4-2, the J call TRBJ2-7; 12 bases line up with TRBD2. CDR3 length equals 15 residues. V shed 4 bases and J 2 bases; nucleotides not matched to a gene: 3. Germline V gene data show CDR1 as LGHNA and CDR2 as YNFKEQ.

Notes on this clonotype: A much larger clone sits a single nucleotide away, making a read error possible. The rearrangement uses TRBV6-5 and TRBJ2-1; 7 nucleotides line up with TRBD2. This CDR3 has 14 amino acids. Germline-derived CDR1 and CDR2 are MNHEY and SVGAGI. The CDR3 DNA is TGTGCCAGCTTTGGGAGGGGCTCCTACAATAAGCAGTTCTTC. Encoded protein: CASFGRGSYNKQFF.

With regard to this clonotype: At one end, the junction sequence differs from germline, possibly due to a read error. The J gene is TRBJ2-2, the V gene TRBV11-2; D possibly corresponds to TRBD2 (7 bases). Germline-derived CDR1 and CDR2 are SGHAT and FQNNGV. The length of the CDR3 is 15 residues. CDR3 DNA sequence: TGTGCCAACAGCTTAGGGGGGGGCCGGACCGGTGAGCTGTTTTTT. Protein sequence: CANSLGGGRTGELFF.

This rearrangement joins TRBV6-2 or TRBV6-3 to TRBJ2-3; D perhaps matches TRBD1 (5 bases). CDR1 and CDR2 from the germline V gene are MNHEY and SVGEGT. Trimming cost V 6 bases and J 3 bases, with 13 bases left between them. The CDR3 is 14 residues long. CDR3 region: CASSKRTWTDTQYF. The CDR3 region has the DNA TGTGCCAGCAGCAAACGGACATGGACAGATACGCAGTATTTT.